The clone carrying this T cell receptor (beta chain) was counted at least ten times. The antigen is not known. Expressed TCRB transcripts were sequenced, since all the RNA that had been isolated was reverse transcribed. The assay was immunoSEQ multiplex PCR, and TCRdb's table has in-frame clones only and misses some. Altogether 600,000 or so clones are present, over 10% being singletons, with the ten largest covering more than 0.1%. The sample comes from a study of beta chain features in type 1 diabetes. Study-wide results and limits: Significant though moderate, a shortening of TCRB CDR3s appeared in all four CD4+ subsets of Type 1 diabetes patients.

The V gene end was trimmed by 10 bases and the J gene end by 8 bases; junction bases not matched to a gene: 8. CDR1 ENHRY and CDR2 SYGVKD come from the germline V gene. The CDR3 is made up of 12 amino acids. V usage is TRBV10-3 and J usage is TRBJ1-1; 9 nucleotides agree with TRBD1. The receptor's source is a man in his thirties or forties with type 1 diabetes. The sample taken for sequencing was naive CD4+ T cells from blood. The CDR3 sequence is CATRDRALEAFF. The CDR3 region has the DNA TGTGCCACCCGGGACAGGGCCCTCGAAGCTTTCTTT.